The sequence of this TCR delta chain was determined in a study of Vγ9Vδ2 T cells in congenital toxoplasmosis (dated by TCRdb to the early 2020s). Some background on the complete study: The diagnosis of congenital toxoplasmosis relied on IgG, IgM and IgA serology, Western blot and an in-house interferon-gamma release assay. This study compared the CDR3 repertoires of the gamma and delta chains in sorted blood gammadelta T cells from congenitally T. gondii-infected infants versus uninfected infants. Infant repertoires were sequenced at 2 months after birth and at 1 year of age. TCR sequencing covered about five infected and 10 uninfected infants at 2 months, plus 3 infected and 4 uninfected infants at 1 year. Points the paper makes about the study in general: At 1 year of age, repertoire differences between infected and uninfected infants were less clear than at 2 months. Both infected and uninfected infants showed high prevalence of a public TRGV9 clonotype. Germline-encoded fetal-type TRDV2 CDR3 sequences seemed to be more prevalent in infected than in uninfected approximately 2-month-old infants, with an in utero expansion footprint being suggested. Two months was the earliest age with enough suitable sample material for TCR repertoire analysis, so newborn repertoires were not sequenced. Compared with uninfected infants, infected infants at 2 months appeared to have fewer N additions in their TRGV9 and TRDV2 CDR3s, and this was especially true for TRDV2-TRDJ1 sequences.

The same treatment, using spiramycin and/or pyrimethamine plus sulfadiazine plus folinic acid, was given to mothers of both infected and uninfected infants. All infants, both infected and uninfected, were delivered at term after more than 37 weeks of gestation. Approximately 1 mL of blood was used to isolate PBMCs by Lymphoprep gradient centrifugation, after which the PBMCs were cryopreserved in liquid nitrogen and shipped to Belgium. After thawing, PBMCs were labeled with Zombie NIR viability dye and stained with CD3, TCR gammadelta, Vgamma9 and Vdelta2 antibodies. CD3+ TCRgammadelta+ T cells were sorted on a FACSAria III with a mean purity of 98%. For each sample, the RNeasy Micro Kit was used to isolate RNA from around 10,000 sorted gammadelta T cells. Infants were born to mothers enrolled with primary T. gondii infection during pregnancy. Infant peripheral blood was collected at an outpatient microbiology and virology center in Pavia, Italy.

V lost 0 bases and J lost 2 bases, and the count of bases not matched to a germline gene is 17. In the germline V gene, CDR1 corresponds to GEAIGNYY and CDR2 to EKD. The CDR3 has 19 amino acids, counting the end cysteine and phenylalanine. Only the CDR3 part of the read is kept: 57 bases, read in frame from the first base. Using SuperScript II, cDNA was generated through template-switch reverse transcription, with TRGC- and TRDC-specific primers combined in a single tube. The TRGC primer was designed for binding to both the TRGC1 and TRGC2 constant genes. The KAPA Real-Time Library Amplification Kit was used to amplify TRG and TRD, and AMPure XP beads were used for purification between steps. Index PCR with the Nextera XT Index Kit was used to attach the Illumina sequencing adapters. An Illumina MiSeq with the V2 300 kit was used to sequence the TRG and TRD amplicons, producing 150 bp paired-end reads. Per the original workflow: Before any further analysis, FastQC version 0.11.8 was used to assess read quality. With MiXCR version 3.0.3, reads were aligned to GenBank TRG or TRD reference genes and CDR3 sequences were built. Default MiXCR settings were kept, except that 3 rather than 5 consecutive nucleotides were used to assemble TRDD gene segments. N additions, CDR3 length, J segment length and clonotype sharing between samples were calculated with VDJtools version 1.2.1. Out-of-frame CDR3 sequences and those containing stop codons were excluded from analysis. To look for overlap, the infant repertoires were checked against previously published Vgamma9Vdelta2 repertoires from fetal, cord blood and adult blood. TCRdb called clones afresh from the public reads with CATT; identical DNA rows were later merged. The V and J calls and clone size are TCRdb's, not the authors'. This sample gives about 890 delta-chain clones in total; approximately 19% of them show up just once. The ten largest clonotypes hold 16% of the sample.

This clone is described as medium-sized (0.01 to 0.1%). Its cognate antigen has yet to be identified. No base qualities exist here, and no much larger clone lies one base off it. Sequencing input: gamma-delta T cells from blood. This clonotype was sampled from a child under 10 years old born to a mother with Toxoplasma gondii infection during pregnancy, either congenitally infected or uninfected (not recorded which). This chain is built from TRDV2 and TRDJ1; 7 nucleotides in the junction match TRDD3. The DNA is as follows: TGTGCCTGTGACACCGTTCGGGGGCCCCGGGGGATGTCGACCGATAAACTCATCTTT. The translation is CACDTVRGPRGMSTDKLIF.